This paragraph covers one T cell receptor (beta chain) sequence. These data are taken from a study of cytomegalovirus exposure and HLA in healthy donors. CDR3 length: 12 residues. The germline CDR1 and CDR2 sequences are MNHNS and SASEGT. V lost 5 bases, J lost 2 bases, and 7 bases lay in between. The protocol was immunoSEQ multiplex PCR, while the TCRdb copy is restricted to in-frame clones and leaves out a portion. The sample has 150,000 to 200,000 clones; roughly 86% are singletons. The rearrangement joins TRBV6-1 to TRBJ2-7; a weak D match, TRBD2 (5 bases). This clonotype originated in a young woman in good health and CMV-seronegative. The sample consisted of PBMCs. The CDR3 loop is CASSSGTYEQYF. The CDR3 coding sequence is TGTGCCAGCAGTTCCGGGACCTACGAGCAGTACTTC.